Below are 19 T cell receptor beta chains sequenced from a single sample in a study of CD8 T cells in Susac syndrome. RNA totalling about 0.45 to 1 ug underwent reverse transcription with random hexamers. TCRdb analysed the immunoSEQ multiplex PCR reads with MiXCR anew, one entry per CDR3 protein. The profile shows 150,000 to 200,000 distinct CDR3 sequences, just under 95% of them singletons. Sequencing was carried out using CD4+ T cells from PBMCs. The receptors were gathered from a human donor in good health.

This chain connects TRBV2 to TRBJ2-4, with D maybe TRBD2 (5 bases). The CDR3 consists of 13 residues. CDR1 is SNHLY and CDR2 is FYNNEI in the germline V gene. V lost 2 bases and J lost 8, with 10 bases in between. CDR3 in amino acids: CASSERGWDIQYF. Here the CDR3 DNA reads TGTGCCAGCAGTGAACGGGGATGGGACATTCAGTACTTC.

The chain has TRBV15 and TRBJ2-1; the D is unclear. The CDR3 has 16 amino acids. Germline V lookup: CDR1 LNHNV, CDR2 YYDKDF (reference sequence). Trimming removed 0 bases at V and 2 bases at J, with 11 bases between. The CDR3 spells CATSRDHVEPYNEQFF. CDR3 in DNA: TGTGCCACCAGCAGAGATCATGTAGAGCCCTACAATGAGCAGTTCTTC.

The rearrangement joins TRBV15 to TRBJ2-5; D not certain. CDR1 LNHNV and CDR2 YYDKDF come from the germline V gene (reference sequence). V lost 1 base to trimming and J lost 2 bases, with 8 bases between them. CDR3 length: 14 residues. The CDR3 is CATSRVRSQETQYF. CDR3 DNA: TGTGCCACCAGCAGAGTAAGGTCTCAAGAGACCCAGTACTTC.

The V and J genes are TRBV20-1 and TRBJ2-1, with D perhaps matching TRBD2 (6 bases). Trimming pared 3 bases from V and 4 bases from J, leaving 10 bases between. Germline CDR1 reads DFQATT; CDR2 reads SNEGSKA (reference sequence). The CDR3 is 13 residues long. Written as DNA, the CDR3 is TGCAGTGCTAGCGGGAGAGGTTACAATGAGCAGTTCTTC. It specifies CSASGRGYNEQFF.

This clonotype was seen only once. This chain joins TRBV20-1 and TRBJ2-3; possible D gene TRBD2, 6 bases. CDR3 length equals 13 residues. Trimming left V 3 bases short and J 6 bases short, with 13 bases between. Germline lookup yields CDR1 DFQATT and CDR2 SNEGSKA (reference sequence). The CDR3 sequence is CSASSGVRDTQYF. In DNA form, the CDR3 reads TGCAGTGCTAGCTCGGGAGTGAGGGATACGCAGTATTTT.

CDR3 nucleotides: TGTGCCAGCAGGCCGGCGGGGATGGGTCAAAAACTGTTTTTT. This gives the protein CASRPAGMGQKLFF. The genes are TRBV7-2 and TRBJ1-4; no clear D gene. Trimming removed 6 bases at V and 9 bases at J, with 17 bases between. This CDR3 contains 14 residues. CDR1 and CDR2 from the germline V gene are SGHTA and FQGNSA.

This chain joins TRBV27 and TRBJ1-5; 7 bases map to TRBD1. The ends lost 3 bases at V and 4 bases at J; junction bases unmatched: 6. The CDR3 extends over 15 amino acids. Germline V CDR1 and CDR2: MNHEY, SMNVEV (reference sequence). In DNA, the CDR3 is TGTGCCAGCAGTTTGATGACAGGGTTGAATCAGCCCCAGCATTTT. Translation: CASSLMTGLNQPQHF.

The J gene is TRBJ2-7, the V gene TRBV3-1, with 7 bases lining up with TRBD2. V gave up 1 base and J gave up 1 base; unmatched junction bases: 7. Germline assignment: CDR1 LGHDT and CDR2 YNNKEL (reference sequence). This CDR3 spans 16 amino acids. The CDR3 is CASSQARGGGSYEQYF. The CDR3, as DNA: TGTGCCAGCAGCCAAGCCCGCGGGGGAGGTTCCTACGAGCAGTACTTC.

CDR3 in amino acids: CASSVGQSSGNTIYF. DNA for the CDR3: TGTGCCAGCAGCGTCGGACAGTCCTCTGGAAACACCATATATTTT. The chain combines TRBV9 with TRBJ1-3; D is possibly TRBD1 (6 bases). The CDR3 sequence is 15 residues long. The germline V gene has CDR1 SGDLS and CDR2 YYNGEE. With 2 bases removed from V and 0 bases from J, the gap between germline ends came to 9 bases. Together with reference TRBV9 and TRBJ1-3, the CDR3 gives the full variable domain: DSGVTQTPKHLITATGQRVTLRCSPRSGDLSVYWYQQSLDQGLQFLIQYYNGEERAKGNILERFSAQQFPDLHSELNLSSLELGDSALYFCASSVGQSSGNTIYFGEGSWLTVV.

The CDR3 loop is CSARTTSGIYNTQYF. In nucleotides, the CDR3 is TGCAGTGCTAGAACAACTAGCGGGATCTATAATACGCAGTATTTT. This sequence joins TRBV20-1 and TRBJ2-3; 10 positions agree with TRBD2. Germline CDR1 is DFQATT and CDR2 is SNEGSKA (reference sequence). Trimming at V came to 2 bases and at J to 7 bases, leaving 9 bases not matched to a gene. The CDR3 runs to 15 residues.

This chain joins TRBV3-1 and TRBJ2-7, with TRBD2 matching over 11 bases. Trimming took 5 bases from V and 2 from J; bases not matched to a gene: 2. This CDR3 has 14 residues. The germline V gene encodes CDR1 LGHDT and CDR2 YNNKEL (reference sequence). The CDR3 sequence is CASSAGLAAYEQYF. In nucleotides, the CDR3 is TGTGCCAGCAGCGCGGGACTAGCGGCCTACGAGCAGTACTTC.

The chain employs TRBV29-1 and TRBJ1-2; 7 bases match TRBD1. The CDR3 length is 16 residues. Germline CDR1 reads SQVTM; CDR2 reads ANQGSEA. Trimming removed 0 bases from V and 3 bases from J; junction bases left unmatched: 10. In DNA form, the CDR3 reads TGCAGCGTTGAAGACCCACAGGGGAAGGGATACTATGGCTACACCTTC. It specifies CSVEDPQGKGYYGYTF. Full variable domain (missing parts from reference TRBV29-1 and TRBJ1-2): SAVISQKPSRDICQRGTSLTIQCQVDSQVTMMFWYRQQPGQSLTLIATANQGSEATYESGFVIDKFPISRPNLTFSTLTVSNMSPEDSSIYLCSVEDPQGKGYYGYTFGSGTRLTVV.

The chain combines TRBV7-9 with TRBJ2-2; no reliable D call. This CDR3 has 15 residues. CDR1 is SEHNR and CDR2 is FQNEAQ in the germline V gene (reference sequence). V lost 5 bases and J 1 base, leaving 11 bases between the germline ends. Here the CDR3 DNA reads TGTGCCAGCAGCCCCGGAGTTAGGAACACCGGGGAGCTGTTTTTT. Translation: CASSPGVRNTGELFF.

The genes are TRBV19 and TRBJ2-1; 11 bases are a match to TRBD2. CDR3 length: 15 residues. Looked up from germline, CDR1 is LNHDA and CDR2 is SQIVND (reference sequence). After removal of 9 bases from V and 5 bases from J, the junction contained 9 bases not matched to a gene. The CDR3: CASGLPGLADNEQFF. The CDR3 DNA reads as TGTGCCAGCGGGCTCCCGGGACTAGCGGACAATGAGCAGTTCTTC.

The chain has TRBV30 and TRBJ2-7; D is possibly TRBD2 (5 bases). Germline V gives CDR1 GTSNPN, CDR2 SVGIG (reference sequence). Trimming pared 4 bases from V and 2 bases from J, leaving 15 bases between. This CDR3 has 14 residues. The DNA for the CDR3 is TGTGCCTGGACCCCAGCGGCGAACCCCTACGAGCAGTACTTC. Translating gives CAWTPAANPYEQYF.

The chain links TRBV29-1 to TRBJ1-1; TRBD1 might be the D (5 bases). CDR3 length: 13 residues. V shed 3 bases and J shed 0 bases, with 8 bases lying between them. CDR1 is SQVTM, CDR2 ANQGSEA, per germline. This chain's CDR3 is CSVDQGLNTEAFF. CDR3 bases: TGCAGCGTTGATCAGGGATTGAACACTGAAGCTTTCTTT.

The chain has TRBV27 and TRBJ1-4; D might be TRBD1 (5 bases). Between the trimmed V and J ends, which lost 5 bases and 4 bases, there was a span of 14 bases. This CDR3 is built from 15 residues. The V gene's germline CDR1 is MNHEY and CDR2 SMNVEV (reference sequence). The CDR3 here is CASSLHRDLNEKLFF. The CDR3 bases are TGTGCCAGCAGTCTCCACCGGGACCTTAATGAAAAACTGTTTTTT.

The CDR3 is CASSVRTDTYEQYF. The CDR3 DNA is TGTGCCAGCAGCGTAAGGACAGATACCTACGAGCAGTACTTC. The J gene is TRBJ2-7, the V gene TRBV9; D possibly corresponds to TRBD1 (6 bases). Trimming removed 1 base from V and 2 bases from J, with 10 bases in between. CDR3 length equals 14 residues. CDR1 and CDR2 (germline): SGDLS, YYNGEE. The full variable domain, with the rest looked up from reference TRBV9 and TRBJ2-7, is DSGVTQTPKHLITATGQRVTLRCSPRSGDLSVYWYQQSLDQGLQFLIQYYNGEERAKGNILERFSAQQFPDLHSELNLSSLELGDSALYFCASSVRTDTYEQYFGPGTRLTVT.

This chain uses TRBV20-1 with TRBJ2-7, with unresolved D. Germline V gene lookup returns CDR1 DFQATT and CDR2 SNEGSKA (reference sequence). CDR3 length: 14 residues. Trimming pared 0 bases from V and 0 bases from J, leaving 9 bases between. CDR3 sequence (DNA): TGCAGTGCTAGAGATCTGCACCACTCCTACGAGCAGTACTTC. This codes for CSARDLHHSYEQYF.